The clone carrying this T cell receptor beta chain occurred once. The CDR3 has 18 amino acids. The V gene's germline CDR1 is MNHEY and CDR2 SVGAGI. V dropped 0 bases and J dropped 8; count of bases not matched to a gene: 15. This sample stems from a study of blood T cells in healthy people across ages. Whenever a sample was processed, at least 7 million PBMCs were isolated. Extraction of total RNA produced a minimum of 5.5 micrograms from each sample. Sample-barcoded 5' priming and a J-beta primer mix drove a second PCR of about 6 to 12 cycles. Each CDR3 protein gets one entry after TCRdb re-called the 5' RACE reads with MiXCR. The sample consists of 1.8 million or so distinct CDR3 sequences, roughly two fifths of them appearing once.

The receptor's source is a human donor in good health. The V gene is TRBV6-5, the J gene TRBJ2-4; 8 nucleotides line up with TRBD2. Material: blood. The CDR3 bases are TGTGCCAGCAGTTACTCGTGGGCGGGGGGCATCGGGGGCGACATTCAGTACTTC. Encoded protein: CASSYSWAGGIGGDIQYF.